This TCR beta chain was identified in a study of graft-versus-host responses after intestinal transplantation. The overall study: Every one of the recipients received anti-thymocyte globulin induction and afterwards took tacrolimus and steroids for approximately 3 years.

On this clone: Its specificity is not known.

Study-level points and caveats: Early declines in HvG clones that occurred post-transplant were associated with peak circulating GvH clone levels. Detected in recipient marrow were GvH clones, some of which were first observed in ileum or blood.

Produced via immunoSEQ multiplex PCR; TCRdb's table is partial and in-frame only. The sample yields 40,000 or so clones, roughly 87% seen once. V shed 1 base and J shed 4 bases, with 13 bases lying between them. In germline, CDR1 is SEHNR, CDR2 FQNEAQ (reference sequence). The CDR3 extends over 15 amino acids. The TCR comes from a human patient who received an intestinal transplant, so some T cells may come from the graft donor. The specimen comprised PBMCs, sampled about 160 weeks after transplant. The chain uses TRBV7-9 and TRBJ2-5; D is undetermined. This CDR3 reads CASSLVLGFGETQYF. CDR3 DNA sequence: TGTGCCAGCAGCTTAGTCCTCGGTTTTGGAGAGACCCAGTACTTC.